The source of this T cell receptor (beta chain) is a study of blood T cell repertoires in COVID-19. Study-wide background: In each case, the material was cDNA or gDNA derived from T cells, B-cell-depleted T cells, or PBMCs.

How the authors handled the data: From reference gene primer amplification, estimates of nucleated cell counts were derived. This table comes from immunoSEQ multiplex PCR, and its TCRdb copy is limited to in-frame clones, with some not included. The DNA gave D and trimming, while V, J and clone size come from that table. Here the sample spans approximately 230,000 clones, around 88% being singletons. There are 13 residues in the CDR3. Trimming removed 1 base at V and 11 bases at J, with 14 bases between. Germline V gives CDR1 LGHDT, CDR2 YNNKEL (reference sequence). The specimen was peripheral blood. The TCR comes from a man older than 75 with acute or convalescent COVID-19. The rearrangement links TRBV3-1 (or the pseudogene TRBV3-2) to TRBJ1-1, with D unclear. CDR3 protein: CASSQGAAAFAFF. Here the CDR3 DNA reads TGTGCCAGCAGCCAAGGGGCAGCAGCCTTTGCTTTCTTT.